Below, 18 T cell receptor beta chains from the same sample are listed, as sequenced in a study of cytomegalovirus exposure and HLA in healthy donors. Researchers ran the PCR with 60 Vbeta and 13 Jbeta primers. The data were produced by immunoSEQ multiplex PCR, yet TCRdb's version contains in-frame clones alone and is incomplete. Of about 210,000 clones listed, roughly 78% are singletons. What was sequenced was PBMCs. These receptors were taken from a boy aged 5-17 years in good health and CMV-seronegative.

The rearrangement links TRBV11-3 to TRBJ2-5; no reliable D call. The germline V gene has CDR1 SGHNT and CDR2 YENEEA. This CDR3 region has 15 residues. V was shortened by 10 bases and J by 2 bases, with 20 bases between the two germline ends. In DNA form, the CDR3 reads TGTGCCAACCCGCCCCGAACCGGTGAGCAAGAGACCCAGTACTTC. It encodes CANPPRTGEQETQYF. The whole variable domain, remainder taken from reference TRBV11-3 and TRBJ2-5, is EAGVVQSPRYKIIEKKQPVAFWCNPISGHNTLYWYLQNLGQGPELLIRYENEEAVDDSQLPKDRFSAERLKGVDSTLKIQPAELGDSAVYLCANPPRTGEQETQYFGPGTRLLVL.

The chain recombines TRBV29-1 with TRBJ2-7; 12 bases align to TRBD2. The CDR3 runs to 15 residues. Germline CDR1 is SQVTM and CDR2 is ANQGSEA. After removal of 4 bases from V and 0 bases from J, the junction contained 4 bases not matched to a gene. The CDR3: CSVGTSGISSYEQYF. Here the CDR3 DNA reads TGCAGCGTTGGGACTAGCGGGATAAGCTCCTACGAGCAGTACTTC.

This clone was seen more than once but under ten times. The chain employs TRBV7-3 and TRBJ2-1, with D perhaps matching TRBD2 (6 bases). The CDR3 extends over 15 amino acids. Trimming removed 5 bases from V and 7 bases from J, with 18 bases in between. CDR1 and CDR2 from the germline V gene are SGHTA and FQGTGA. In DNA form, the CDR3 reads TGTGCCAGCAGCCCCCGGGAGCGAACGTGGAATGAGCAGTTCTTC. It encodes CASSPRERTWNEQFF.

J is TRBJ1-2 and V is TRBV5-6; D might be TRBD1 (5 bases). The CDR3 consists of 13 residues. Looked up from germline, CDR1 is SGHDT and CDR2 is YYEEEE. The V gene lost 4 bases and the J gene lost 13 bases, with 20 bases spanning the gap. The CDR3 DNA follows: TGTGCCAGCAGCCCCTTACCTAGTGGGGGGAGCACCTTC. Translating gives CASSPLPSGGSTF.

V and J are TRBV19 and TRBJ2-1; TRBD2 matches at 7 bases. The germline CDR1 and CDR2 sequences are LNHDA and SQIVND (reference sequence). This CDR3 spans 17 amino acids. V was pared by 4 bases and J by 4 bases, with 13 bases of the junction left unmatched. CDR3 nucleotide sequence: TGTGCCAGTAGTAGGGACCCCCGCCGGGACTATTACAATGAGCAGTTCTTC. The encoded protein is CASSRDPRRDYYNEQFF.

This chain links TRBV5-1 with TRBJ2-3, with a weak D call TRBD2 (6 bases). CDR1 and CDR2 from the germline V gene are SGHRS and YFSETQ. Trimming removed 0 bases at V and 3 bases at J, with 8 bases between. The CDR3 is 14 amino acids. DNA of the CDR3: TGCGCCAGCAGCTTGGCGGGAGCGACAGATACGCAGTATTTT. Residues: CASSLAGATDTQYF.

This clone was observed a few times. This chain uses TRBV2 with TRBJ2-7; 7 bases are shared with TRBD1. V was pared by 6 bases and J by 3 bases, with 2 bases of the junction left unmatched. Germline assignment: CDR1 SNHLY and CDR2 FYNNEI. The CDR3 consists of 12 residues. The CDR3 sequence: CASRQGIYEQYF. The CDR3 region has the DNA TGTGCCAGCAGACAGGGGATCTACGAGCAGTACTTC.

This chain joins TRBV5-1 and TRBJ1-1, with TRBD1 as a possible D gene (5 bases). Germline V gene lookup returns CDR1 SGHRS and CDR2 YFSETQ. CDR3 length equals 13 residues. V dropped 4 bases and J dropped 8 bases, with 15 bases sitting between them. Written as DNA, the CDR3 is TGCGCCAGCAGCGAGCAAACAGGTGCAGAAGCTTTCTTT. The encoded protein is CASSEQTGAEAFF.

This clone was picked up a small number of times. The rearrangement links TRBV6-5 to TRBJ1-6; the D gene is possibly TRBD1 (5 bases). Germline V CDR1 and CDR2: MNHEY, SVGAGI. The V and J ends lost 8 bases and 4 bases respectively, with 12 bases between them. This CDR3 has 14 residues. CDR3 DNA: TGTGCCAGCGGGGGGGGGAATTATAATTCACCCCTCCACTTT. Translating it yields CASGGGNYNSPLHF.

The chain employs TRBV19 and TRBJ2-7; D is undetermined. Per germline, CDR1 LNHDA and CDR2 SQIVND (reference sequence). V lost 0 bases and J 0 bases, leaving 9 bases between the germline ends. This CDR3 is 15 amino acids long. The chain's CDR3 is CASSIDLRYSYEQYF. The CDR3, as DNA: TGTGCCAGTAGTATAGATCTAAGATACTCCTACGAGCAGTACTTC.

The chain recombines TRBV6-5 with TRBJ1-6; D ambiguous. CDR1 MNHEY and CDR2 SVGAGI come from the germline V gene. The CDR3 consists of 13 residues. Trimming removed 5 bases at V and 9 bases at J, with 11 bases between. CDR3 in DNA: TGTGCCAGCAGTAACACCGGGTTTTCACCCCTCCACTTT. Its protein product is CASSNTGFSPLHF.

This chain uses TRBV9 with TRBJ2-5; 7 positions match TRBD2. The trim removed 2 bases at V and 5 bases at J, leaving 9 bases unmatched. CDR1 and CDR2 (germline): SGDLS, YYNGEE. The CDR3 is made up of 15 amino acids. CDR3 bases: TGTGCCAGCAGCGTGGGGGGGTCTCTGTTGGAGACCCAGTACTTC. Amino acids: CASSVGGSLLETQYF. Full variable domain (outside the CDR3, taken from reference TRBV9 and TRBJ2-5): DSGVTQTPKHLITATGQRVTLRCSPRSGDLSVYWYQQSLDQGLQFLIQYYNGEERAKGNILERFSAQQFPDLHSELNLSSLELGDSALYFCASSVGGSLLETQYFGPGTRLLVL.

This CDR3 is CASSHGTQPNQPQHF. The CDR3 region has the DNA TGCGCCAGCAGCCACGGGACACAACCCAATCAGCCCCAGCATTTT. This chain connects TRBV5-1 to TRBJ1-5; TRBD1 might be the D (6 bases). Germline lookup yields CDR1 SGHRS and CDR2 YFSETQ. Between the trimmed V and J ends, which lost 4 bases and 3 bases, there was a span of 14 bases. This CDR3 region has 15 residues. The full variable domain, in which reference TRBV5-1 and TRBJ1-5 provide the parts outside the CDR3, is KAGVTQTPRYLIKTRGQQVTLSCSPISGHRSVSWYQQTPGQGLQFLFEYFSETQRNKGNFPGRFSGRQFSNSRSEMNVSTLELGDSALYLCASSHGTQPNQPQHFGDGTRLSIL.

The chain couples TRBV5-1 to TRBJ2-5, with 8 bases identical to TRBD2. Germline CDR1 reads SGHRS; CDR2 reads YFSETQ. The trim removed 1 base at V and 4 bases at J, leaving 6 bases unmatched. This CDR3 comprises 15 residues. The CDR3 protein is CASSLNRGGGETQYF. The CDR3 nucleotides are TGCGCCAGCAGCTTGAACCGGGGGGGCGGAGAGACCCAGTACTTC.

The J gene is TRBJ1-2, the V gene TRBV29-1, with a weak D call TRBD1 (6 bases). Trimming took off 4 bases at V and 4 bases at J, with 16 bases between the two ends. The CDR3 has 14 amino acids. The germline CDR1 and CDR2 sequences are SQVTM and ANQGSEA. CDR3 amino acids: CSVVGFQGTYGYTF. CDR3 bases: TGCAGCGTTGTGGGTTTCCAGGGGACCTATGGCTACACCTTC. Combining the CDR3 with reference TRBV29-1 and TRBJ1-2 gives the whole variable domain SAVISQKPSRDICQRGTSLTIQCQVDSQVTMMFWYRQQPGQSLTLIATANQGSEATYESGFVIDKFPISRPNLTFSTLTVSNMSPEDSSIYLCSVVGFQGTYGYTFGSGTRLTVV.

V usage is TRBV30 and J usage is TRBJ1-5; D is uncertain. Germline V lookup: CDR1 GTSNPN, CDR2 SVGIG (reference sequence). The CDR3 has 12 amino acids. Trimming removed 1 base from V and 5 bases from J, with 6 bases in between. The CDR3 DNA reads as TGTGCCTGGAGTGAATATGATCAGCCCCAGCATTTT. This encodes CAWSEYDQPQHF.

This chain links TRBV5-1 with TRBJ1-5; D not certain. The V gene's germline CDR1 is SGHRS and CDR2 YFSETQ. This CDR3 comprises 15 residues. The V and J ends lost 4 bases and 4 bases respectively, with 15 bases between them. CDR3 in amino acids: CASSVLPGSNQPQHF. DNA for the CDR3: TGCGCCAGCAGCGTCCTACCGGGGTCAAATCAGCCCCAGCATTTT. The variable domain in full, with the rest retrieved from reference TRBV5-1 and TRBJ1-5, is KAGVTQTPRYLIKTRGQQVTLSCSPISGHRSVSWYQQTPGQGLQFLFEYFSETQRNKGNFPGRFSGRQFSNSRSEMNVSTLELGDSALYLCASSVLPGSNQPQHFGDGTRLSIL.

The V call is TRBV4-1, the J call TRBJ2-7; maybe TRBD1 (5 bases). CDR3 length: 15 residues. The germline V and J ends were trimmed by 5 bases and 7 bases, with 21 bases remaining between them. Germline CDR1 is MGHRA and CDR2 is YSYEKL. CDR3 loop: CASSAPTRARGEQYF. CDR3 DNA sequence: TGCGCCAGCAGCGCCCCTACCAGGGCCCGTGGGGAGCAGTACTTC.